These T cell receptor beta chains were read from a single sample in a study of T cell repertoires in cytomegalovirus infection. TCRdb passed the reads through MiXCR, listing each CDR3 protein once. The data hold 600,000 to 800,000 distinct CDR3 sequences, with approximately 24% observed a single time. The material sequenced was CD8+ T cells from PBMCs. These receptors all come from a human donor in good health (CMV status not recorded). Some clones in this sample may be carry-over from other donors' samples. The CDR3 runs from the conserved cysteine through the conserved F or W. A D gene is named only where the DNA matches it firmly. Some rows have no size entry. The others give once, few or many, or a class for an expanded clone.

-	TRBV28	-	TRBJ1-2	TGTGCCAGCAGTGGCCGACAAGCTCGAGGCTATGGCTACACCTTC	CASSGRQARGYGYTF
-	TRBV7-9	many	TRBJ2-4	TGTGCCAGCAGCTTAGTTGCGGCTAGTGGTGTCAAAAACATTCAGTACTTC	CASSLVAASGVKNIQYF
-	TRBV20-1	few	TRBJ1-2	TGCAGTGCTAGATCCAGGGGAGACTATGGCTACACCTTC	CSARSRGDYGYTF
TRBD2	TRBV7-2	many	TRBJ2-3	TGTGCCAGCAGCTCTTATGGGACTAGCGTCACAGATACGCAGTATTTT	CASSSYGTSVTDTQYF
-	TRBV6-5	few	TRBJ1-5	TGTGCCAGCAGTTACTCGATGGAGGGGGGGAGCAATCAGCCCCAGCATTTT	CASSYSMEGGSNQPQHF
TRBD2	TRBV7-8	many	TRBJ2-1	TGTGCCAGCAGCCCTGGGGGGGTTCGGGGGTCGTTC	CASSPGGVRGSF
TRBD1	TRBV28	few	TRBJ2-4	TGTGCCAGCAGTTTCAGGACAGGGGGTAGGGCCAAAAACATTCAGTACTTC	CASSFRTGGRAKNIQYF
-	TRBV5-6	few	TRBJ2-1	TGTGCCAGCAGCTCGGTCCGGGAGCAGTTCTTC	CASSSVREQFF
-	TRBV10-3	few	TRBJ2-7	TGTGCCATCAGTGTGGGGGCAGGGAACGAGCAGTACTTC	CAISVGAGNEQYF
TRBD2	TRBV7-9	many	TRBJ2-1	TGTGCCAGCAGCATCGGAGGAGGGACTAGCGGGGGGGATGAGCAGTTCTTC	CASSIGGGTSGGDEQFF
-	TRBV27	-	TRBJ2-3	TGTGCCAGCAATTTGGAGGGTTCTCGCACAGATACGCAGTATTTT	CASNLEGSRTDTQYF
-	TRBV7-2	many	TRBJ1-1	TGTGCCAGCAGCCCTCTGCGGTATGCGGCGGCTGAAGCTTTCTTT	CASSPLRYAAAEAFF
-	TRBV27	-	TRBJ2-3	TGTGCTAGCAGTTTTGGTCCGAGCACAGATACGCAGTATTTT	CASSFGPSTDTQYF
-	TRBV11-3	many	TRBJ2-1	TGTGCCAGCAGCCCGGGACAAAAACCCAATGAGCAGTTCTTC	CASSPGQKPNEQFF
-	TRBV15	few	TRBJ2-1	TGTGCCACCAGCAGAGATTCGGGTAATGAGCAGTTCTTC	CATSRDSGNEQFF
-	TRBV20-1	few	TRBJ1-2	TGCAGTGCTAGAGAGGTGAGGAACCATGGCTACACCTTC	CSAREVRNHGYTF
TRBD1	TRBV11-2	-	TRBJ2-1	TGTGCCAGCGCGCTCGGGACAGGGGCCTACAATGAGCAGTTCTTC	CASALGTGAYNEQFF
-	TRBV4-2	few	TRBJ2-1	TGTGCCAGCAGCCAAGTCGGGGAACTTTACAATGAGCAGTTCTTC	CASSQVGELYNEQFF
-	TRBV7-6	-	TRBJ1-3	TGTGCCAGCAGCACCGGGGGGGGCTCTGGAAACACCATATATTTT	CASSTGGGSGNTIYF
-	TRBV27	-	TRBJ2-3	TGTGCCAACAGAACAGGGCAGGATACGCAGTATTTT	CANRTGQDTQYF
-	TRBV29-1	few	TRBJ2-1	TGCAGCGTCCCCAGGGGAGATGAGCAGTTCTTC	CSVPRGDEQFF
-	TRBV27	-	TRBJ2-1	TGTGCCAACAGTTTACCCCCCCCCAGGAAGTACAATGAGCAGTTCTTC	CANSLPPPRKYNEQFF
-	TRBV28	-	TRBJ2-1	TGTGCCGGCAGCCAGACAGCGGCAGGGGAGGGGTGGAATGAGCAGTTCTTC	CAGSQTAAGEGWNEQFF
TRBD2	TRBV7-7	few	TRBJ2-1	TGTGCTAGCAGCTTAGGTGCGGGGGGGGCCGATGAGCAGTTCTTC	CASSLGAGGADEQFF
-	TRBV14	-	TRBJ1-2	TGTGCCAGCAGCCATGCCACCCAAGATTCATACACCTTC	CASSHATQDSYTF
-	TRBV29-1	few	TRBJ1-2	TGCAGCGTCGTCGACAGATTCGATATAAACTATGGCTACACCTTC	CSVVDRFDINYGYTF
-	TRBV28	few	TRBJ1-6	TGTGCCAGCTCTCTCACCGGGACACGTAATTCACCCCTCCACTTT	CASSLTGTRNSPLHF
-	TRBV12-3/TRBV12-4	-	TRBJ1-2	TGTGCCAGCAGTTTTGACCTTTACGGAACCTATGGCTACACCTTC	CASSFDLYGTYGYTF
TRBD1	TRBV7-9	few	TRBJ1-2	TGTGCCAGCAGCTTAGCGGGACAGGGTCTAATCTATGGCTACACCTTC	CASSLAGQGLIYGYTF
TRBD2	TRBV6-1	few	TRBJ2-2	TGTGCCAGCACCCCGGGCGGGGGGCCGAACACCGGGGAGCTGTTTTTT	CASTPGGGPNTGELFF
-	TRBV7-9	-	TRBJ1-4	TGTGCCAGCAGCTTATCGTGGGGTGAAAAACTGTTTTTT	CASSLSWGEKLFF
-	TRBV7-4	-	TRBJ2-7	TGTGTCAGCAGCTTAGATGGGACATCTTACTACGAGCAGTACTTC	CVSSLDGTSYYEQYF
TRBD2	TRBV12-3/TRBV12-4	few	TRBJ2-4	TGTGCCAGCAGTTTTTCCGCGGGGGGCCAGGAAAACATTCAGTACTTC	CASSFSAGGQENIQYF
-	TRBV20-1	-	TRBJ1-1	TGCAGTGCTGCTGAAGTCCGAGCCCTAGAAGCTTTCTTT	CSAAEVRALEAFF
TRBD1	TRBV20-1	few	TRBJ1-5	TGCAGTGCTAGAGGTGGGACAGGGAACCAGCCCCAGCATTTT	CSARGGTGNQPQHF
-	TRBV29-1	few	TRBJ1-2	TGCAGCGTTTCGGATGGCTACACCTTC	CSVSDGYTF
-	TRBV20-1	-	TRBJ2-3	TGCACCCCACGGCTAGATACGCAGTATTTT	CTPRLDTQYF
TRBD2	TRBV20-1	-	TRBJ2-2	TGCAGTGCTAGAGATTTGACTAGCGGGGGTGGAGCCGGGGAGCTGTTTTTT	CSARDLTSGGGAGELFF
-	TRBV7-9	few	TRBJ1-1	TGTGCCAGCAGCCCGGAAAGAGGGCCGAACACTGAAGCTTTCTTT	CASSPERGPNTEAFF
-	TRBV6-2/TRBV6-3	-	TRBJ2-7	TGTGCCAGCAGGGCCGGGACGGGACCCTACGAGCAGTACTTC	CASRAGTGPYEQYF
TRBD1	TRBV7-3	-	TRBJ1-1	TGTGCCAGCAGCTTAAACGCAGGGGGTGAAGCTTTCTTT	CASSLNAGGEAFF
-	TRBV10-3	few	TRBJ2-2	TGTGCCATCAGTGATCCGCCATCCATAGGCAGGGGTGTTCGTACCGGGGAGCTGTTTTTT	CAISDPPSIGRGVRTGELFF
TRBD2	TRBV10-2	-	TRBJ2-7	TGCGCCAGCAACGTCGGGGGGGACCTATACGAGCAGTACTTC	CASNVGGDLYEQYF
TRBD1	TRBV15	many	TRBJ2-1	TGTGCCACCAGCAGATACCTTGCCTGGGACAGGAGCTCCTACAATGAGCAGTTCTTC	CATSRYLAWDRSSYNEQFF
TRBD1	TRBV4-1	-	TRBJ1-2	TGCGCCAGCAGCCAAGACGGGACAGGGGGCAATGGCTACACCTTC	CASSQDGTGGNGYTF
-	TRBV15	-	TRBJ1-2	TGTGCCACAGCCCTGGGGCTGGGTGGCTACACCTTC	CATALGLGGYTF
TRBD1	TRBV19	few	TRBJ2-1	TGTGCCAGTAGCCTACAGTTGACCGGGACAGTTGCCTACAATGAGCAGTTCTTC	CASSLQLTGTVAYNEQFF
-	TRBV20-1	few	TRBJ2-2	TGCAGTGCTAGAGCCTCGAACACCGGGGAGCTGTTTTTT	CSARASNTGELFF
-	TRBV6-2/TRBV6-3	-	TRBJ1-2	TGTGCCAGCAGTGAGGAGGCACATATATCTAACTATGGCTACACCTTC	CASSEEAHISNYGYTF
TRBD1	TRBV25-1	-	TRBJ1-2	TGTGCCAGCAGCATTGGGACAGGGAACTACACCTTC	CASSIGTGNYTF
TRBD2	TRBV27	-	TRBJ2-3	TGTGCCAGCGGGTGGACTAGCGGGGGGGCCAGGACAGATACGCAGTATTTT	CASGWTSGGARTDTQYF
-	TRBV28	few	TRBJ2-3	TGTGCCAGCAGCTCCCCCCTGGACGATGATTATACGCAGTATTTT	CASSSPLDDDYTQYF
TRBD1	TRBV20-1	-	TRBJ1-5	TGCAGTGCTCAAGAGGACAGGGGGCTGAATCAGCCCCAGCATTTT	CSAQEDRGLNQPQHF
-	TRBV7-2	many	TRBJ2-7	TGTGCCAGCAGCTCCTTGATGAATCCCGAGCAGTACTTC	CASSSLMNPEQYF
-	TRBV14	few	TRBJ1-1	TGTGCCAGCAGCCAGCCGGCGAGCACTGAAGCTTTCTTT	CASSQPASTEAFF
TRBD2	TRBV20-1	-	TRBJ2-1	TGCAGTGCTAGAGATACTAGGGTAGCGGGGGGTACTTACAATGAGCAGTTCTTC	CSARDTRVAGGTYNEQFF
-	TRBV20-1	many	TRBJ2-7	TGCAGTGCACGAGGTGACGCTTCCTACGAGCAGTACTTC	CSARGDASYEQYF